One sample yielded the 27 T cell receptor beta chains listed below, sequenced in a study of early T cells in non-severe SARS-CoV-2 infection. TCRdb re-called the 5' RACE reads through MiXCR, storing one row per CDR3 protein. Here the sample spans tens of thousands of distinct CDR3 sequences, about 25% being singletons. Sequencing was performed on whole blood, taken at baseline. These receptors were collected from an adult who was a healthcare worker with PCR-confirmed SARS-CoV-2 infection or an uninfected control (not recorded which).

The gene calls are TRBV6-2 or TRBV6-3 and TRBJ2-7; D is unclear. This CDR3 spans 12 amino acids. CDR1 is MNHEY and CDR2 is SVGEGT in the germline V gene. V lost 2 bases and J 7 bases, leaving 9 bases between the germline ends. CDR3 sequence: CASSYLPWEQYF. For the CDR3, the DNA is TGTGCCAGCAGTTACCTACCCTGGGAGCAGTACTTC.

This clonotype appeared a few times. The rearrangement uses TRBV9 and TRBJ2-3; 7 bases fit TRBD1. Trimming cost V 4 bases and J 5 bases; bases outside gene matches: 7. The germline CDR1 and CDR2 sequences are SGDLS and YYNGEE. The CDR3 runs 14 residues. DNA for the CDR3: TGTGCCAGCAGCCCACGACAGGGTCTAGATACGCAGTATTTT. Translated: CASSPRQGLDTQYF. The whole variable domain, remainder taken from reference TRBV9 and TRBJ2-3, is DSGVTQTPKHLITATGQRVTLRCSPRSGDLSVYWYQQSLDQGLQFLIQYYNGEERAKGNILERFSAQQFPDLHSELNLSSLELGDSALYFCASSPRQGLDTQYFGPGTRLTVL.

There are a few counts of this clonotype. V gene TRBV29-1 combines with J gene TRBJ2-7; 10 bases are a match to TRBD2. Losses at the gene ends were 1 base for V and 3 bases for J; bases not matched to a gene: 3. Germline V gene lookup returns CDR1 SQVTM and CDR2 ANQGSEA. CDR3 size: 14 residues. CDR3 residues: CSVEGLAGDYEQYF. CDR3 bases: TGCAGCGTTGAAGGGCTAGCGGGGGACTACGAGCAGTACTTC.

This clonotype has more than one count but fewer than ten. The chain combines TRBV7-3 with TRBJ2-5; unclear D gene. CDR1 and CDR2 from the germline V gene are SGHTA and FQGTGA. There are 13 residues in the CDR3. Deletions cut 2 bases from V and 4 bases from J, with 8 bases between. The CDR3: CASSLYYGETQYF. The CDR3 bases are TGTGCCAGCAGCTTATACTACGGAGAGACCCAGTACTTC. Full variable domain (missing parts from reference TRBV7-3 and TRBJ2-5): GAGVSQTPSNKVTEKGKYVELRCDPISGHTALYWYRQSLGQGPEFLIYFQGTGAADDSGLPNDRFFAVRPEGSVSTLKIQRTERGDSAVYLCASSLYYGETQYFGPGTRLLVL.

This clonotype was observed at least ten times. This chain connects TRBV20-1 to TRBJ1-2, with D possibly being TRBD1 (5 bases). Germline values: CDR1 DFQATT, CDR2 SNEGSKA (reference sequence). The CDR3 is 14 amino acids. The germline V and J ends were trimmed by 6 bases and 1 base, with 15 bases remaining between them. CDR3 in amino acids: CSAQRQTINYGYTF. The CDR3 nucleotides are TGCAGTGCGCAGAGACAGACAATTAACTATGGCTACACCTTC.

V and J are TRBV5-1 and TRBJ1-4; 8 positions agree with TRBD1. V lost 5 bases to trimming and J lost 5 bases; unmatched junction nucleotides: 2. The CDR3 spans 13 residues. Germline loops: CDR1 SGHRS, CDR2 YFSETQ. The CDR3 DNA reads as TGCGCCAGCAGTGGACAGGGAAATGAAAAACTGTTTTTT. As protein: CASSGQGNEKLFF.

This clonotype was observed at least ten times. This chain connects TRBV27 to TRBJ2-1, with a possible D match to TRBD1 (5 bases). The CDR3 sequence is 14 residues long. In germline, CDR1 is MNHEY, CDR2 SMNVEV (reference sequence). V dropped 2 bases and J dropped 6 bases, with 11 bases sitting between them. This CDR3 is CASSLGQGGNEQFF. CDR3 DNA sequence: TGTGCCAGCAGTTTAGGTCAGGGCGGCAATGAGCAGTTCTTC.

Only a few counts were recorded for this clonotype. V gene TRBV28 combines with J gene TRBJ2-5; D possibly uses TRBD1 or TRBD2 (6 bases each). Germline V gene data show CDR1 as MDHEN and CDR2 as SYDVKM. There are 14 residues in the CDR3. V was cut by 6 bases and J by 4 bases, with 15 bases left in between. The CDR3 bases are TGTGCCAGCAGCCCCCACGGGGGCATAGAGACCCAGTACTTC. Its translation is CASSPHGGIETQYF.

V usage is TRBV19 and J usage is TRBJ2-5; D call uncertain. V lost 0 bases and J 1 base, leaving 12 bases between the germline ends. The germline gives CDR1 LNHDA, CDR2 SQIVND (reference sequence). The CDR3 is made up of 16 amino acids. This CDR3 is CASSIDPGRFQETQYF. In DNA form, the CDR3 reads TGTGCCAGTAGTATAGATCCAGGCCGATTCCAAGAGACCCAGTACTTC. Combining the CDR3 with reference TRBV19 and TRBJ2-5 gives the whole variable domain DGGITQSPKYLFRKEGQNVTLSCEQNLNHDAMYWYRQDPGQGLRLIYYSQIVNDFQKGDIAEGYSVSREKKESFPLTVTSAQKNPTAFYLCASSIDPGRFQETQYFGPGTRLLVL.

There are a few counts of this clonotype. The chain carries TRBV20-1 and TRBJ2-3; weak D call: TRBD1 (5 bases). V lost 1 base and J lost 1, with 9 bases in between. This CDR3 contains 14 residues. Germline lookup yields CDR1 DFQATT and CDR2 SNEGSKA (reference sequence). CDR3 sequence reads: CSARVVGGTDTQYF. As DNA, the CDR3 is TGCAGTGCTAGAGTGGTAGGGGGCACAGATACGCAGTATTTT.

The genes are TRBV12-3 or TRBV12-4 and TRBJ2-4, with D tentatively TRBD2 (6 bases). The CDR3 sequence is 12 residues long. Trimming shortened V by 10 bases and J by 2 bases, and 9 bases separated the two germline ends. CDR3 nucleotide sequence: TGTGCCACCCGGGGGTCCAAAAACATTCAGTACTTC. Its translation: CATRGSKNIQYF.

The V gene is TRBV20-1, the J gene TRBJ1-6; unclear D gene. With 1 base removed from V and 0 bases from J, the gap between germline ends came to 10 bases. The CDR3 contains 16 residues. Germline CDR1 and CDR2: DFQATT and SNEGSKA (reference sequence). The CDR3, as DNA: TGCAGTGCTAGAGTGCCGGGCGGCTCCTATAATTCACCCCTCCACTTT. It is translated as CSARVPGGSYNSPLHF.

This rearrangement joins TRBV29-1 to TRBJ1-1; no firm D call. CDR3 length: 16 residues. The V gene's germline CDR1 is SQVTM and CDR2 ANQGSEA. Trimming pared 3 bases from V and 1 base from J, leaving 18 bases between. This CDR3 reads CSVELGLGQANTEAFF. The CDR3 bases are TGCAGCGTTGAGTTGGGCCTGGGCCAAGCGAACACTGAAGCTTTCTTT.

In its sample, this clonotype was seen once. CDR3 residues: CASSESLAGEQYF. CDR3 nucleotides: TGCGCCAGCAGTGAGTCACTAGCGGGCGAGCAGTACTTC. The gene calls are TRBV10-1 and TRBJ2-7; TRBD2 agrees at 9 bases. The CDR3 has 13 residues. The V segment lost 0 bases and the J segment 6 bases; nucleotides outside the gene matches: 0. Germline V gives CDR1 WNHNN, CDR2 SYGVQD (reference sequence).

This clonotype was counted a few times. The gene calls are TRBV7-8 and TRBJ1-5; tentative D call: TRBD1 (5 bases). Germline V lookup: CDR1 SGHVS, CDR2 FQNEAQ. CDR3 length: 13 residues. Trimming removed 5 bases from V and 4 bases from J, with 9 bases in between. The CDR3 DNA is TGTGCCAGCAGCGTGTACAGGAATCAGCCCCAGCATTTT. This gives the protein CASSVYRNQPQHF.

CDR3 sequence: CASSAPGLSPETQYF. The CDR3 DNA reads as TGCGCCAGCAGCGCCCCGGGACTATCACCAGAGACCCAGTACTTC. The chain links TRBV4-1 to TRBJ2-5, with 7 bases identical to TRBD2. Germline values: CDR1 MGHRA, CDR2 YSYEKL. The CDR3 length is 15 residues. Unmatched junction bases numbered 10, after V lost 5 bases and J lost 4 bases.

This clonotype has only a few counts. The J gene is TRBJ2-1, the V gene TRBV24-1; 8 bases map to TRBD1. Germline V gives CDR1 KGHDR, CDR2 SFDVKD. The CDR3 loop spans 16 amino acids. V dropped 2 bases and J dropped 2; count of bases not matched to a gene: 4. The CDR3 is CATSDSDRVTYNEQFF. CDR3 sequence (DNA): TGTGCCACCAGTGATTCGGACAGGGTGACCTACAATGAGCAGTTCTTC.

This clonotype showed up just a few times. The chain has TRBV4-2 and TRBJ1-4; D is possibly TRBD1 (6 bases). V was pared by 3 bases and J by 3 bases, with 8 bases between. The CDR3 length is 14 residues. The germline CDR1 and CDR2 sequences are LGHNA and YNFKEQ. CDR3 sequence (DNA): TGTGCCAGCAGCCAGGCAGGGGCTAATGAAAAACTGTTTTTT. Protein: CASSQAGANEKLFF.

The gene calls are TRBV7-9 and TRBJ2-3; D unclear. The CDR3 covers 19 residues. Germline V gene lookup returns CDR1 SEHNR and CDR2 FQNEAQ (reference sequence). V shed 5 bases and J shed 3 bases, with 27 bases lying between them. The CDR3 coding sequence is TGTGCCAGCAGCCCCCGGGTCCTCAAGCAACGAAAAAGGACAGATACGCAGTATTTT. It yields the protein CASSPRVLKQRKRTDTQYF.

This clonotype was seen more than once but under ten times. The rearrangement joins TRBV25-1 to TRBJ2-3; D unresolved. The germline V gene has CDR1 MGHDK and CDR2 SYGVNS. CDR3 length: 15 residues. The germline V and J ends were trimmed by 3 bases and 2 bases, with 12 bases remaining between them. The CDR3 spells CASSERNRVTDTQYF. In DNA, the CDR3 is TGTGCCAGCAGTGAGCGGAACCGGGTCACAGATACGCAGTATTTT.

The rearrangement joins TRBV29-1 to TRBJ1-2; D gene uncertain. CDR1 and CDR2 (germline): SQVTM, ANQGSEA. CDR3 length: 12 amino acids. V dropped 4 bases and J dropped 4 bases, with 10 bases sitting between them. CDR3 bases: TGCAGCGTTGTCGGGCAGGTCTATGGCTACACCTTC. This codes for CSVVGQVYGYTF.

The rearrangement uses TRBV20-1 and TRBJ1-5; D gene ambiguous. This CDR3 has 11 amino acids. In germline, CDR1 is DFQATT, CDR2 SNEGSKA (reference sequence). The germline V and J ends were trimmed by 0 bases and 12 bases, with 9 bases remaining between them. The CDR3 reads CSAREEQNQHF. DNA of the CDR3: TGCAGTGCTAGAGAGGAGCAAAACCAGCATTTT.

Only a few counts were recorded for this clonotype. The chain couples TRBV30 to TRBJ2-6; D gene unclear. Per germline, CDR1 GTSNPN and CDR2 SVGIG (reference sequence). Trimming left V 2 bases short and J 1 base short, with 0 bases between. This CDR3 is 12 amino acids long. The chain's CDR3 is CAWSSGANVLTF. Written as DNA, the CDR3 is TGTGCCTGGAGTTCTGGGGCCAACGTCCTGACTTTC.

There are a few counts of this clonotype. CDR3 in amino acids: CASSQDQGPNIQYF. CDR3 sequence (DNA): TGTGCCAGCAGCCAAGATCAGGGCCCAAACATTCAGTACTTC. V and J are TRBV4-2 and TRBJ2-4; D perhaps matches TRBD1 (5 bases). V dropped 0 bases and J dropped 6 bases, with 9 bases sitting between them. There are 14 residues in the CDR3. CDR1 and CDR2 from the germline V gene are LGHNA and YNFKEQ.

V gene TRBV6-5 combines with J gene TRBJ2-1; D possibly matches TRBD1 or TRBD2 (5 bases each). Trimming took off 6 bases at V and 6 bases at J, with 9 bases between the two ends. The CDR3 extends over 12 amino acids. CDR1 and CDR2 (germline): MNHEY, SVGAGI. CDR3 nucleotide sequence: TGTGCCAGCAGGGGGGATATCAATGAGCAGTTCTTC. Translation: CASRGDINEQFF.

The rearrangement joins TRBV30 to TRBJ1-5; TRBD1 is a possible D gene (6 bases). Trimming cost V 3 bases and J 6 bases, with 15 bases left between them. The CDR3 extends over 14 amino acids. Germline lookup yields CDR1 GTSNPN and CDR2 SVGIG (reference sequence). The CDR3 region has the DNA TGTGCCTGGAGCGGGGGGGCAGGCGGTCAGCCCCAGCATTTT. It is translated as CAWSGGAGGQPQHF. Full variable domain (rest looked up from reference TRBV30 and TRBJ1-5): SQTIHQWPATLVQPVGSPLSLECTVEGTSNPNLYWYRQAAGRGLQLLFYSVGIGQISSEVPQNLSASRPQDRQFILSSKKLLLSDSGFYLCAWSGGAGGQPQHFGDGTRLSIL.

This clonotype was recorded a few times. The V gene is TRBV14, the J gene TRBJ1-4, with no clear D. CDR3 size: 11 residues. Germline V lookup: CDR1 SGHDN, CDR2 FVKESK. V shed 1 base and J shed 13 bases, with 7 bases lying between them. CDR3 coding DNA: TGTGCCAGCAGCCAAGCCCCGAGACTGTTTTTT. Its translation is CASSQAPRLFF.